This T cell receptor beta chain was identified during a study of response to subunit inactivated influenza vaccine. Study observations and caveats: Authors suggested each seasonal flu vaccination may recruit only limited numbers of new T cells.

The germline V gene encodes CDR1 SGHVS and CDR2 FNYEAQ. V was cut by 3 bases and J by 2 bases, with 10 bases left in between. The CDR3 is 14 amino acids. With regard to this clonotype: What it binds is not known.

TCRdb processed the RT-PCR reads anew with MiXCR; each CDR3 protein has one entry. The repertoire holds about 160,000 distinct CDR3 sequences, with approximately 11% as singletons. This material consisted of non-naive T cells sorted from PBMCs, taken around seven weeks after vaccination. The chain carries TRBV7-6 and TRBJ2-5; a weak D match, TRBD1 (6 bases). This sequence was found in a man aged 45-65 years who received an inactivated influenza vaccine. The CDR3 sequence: CASSLGAVQETQYF. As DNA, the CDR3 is TGTGCCAGCAGCTTGGGGGCGGTACAAGAGACCCAGTACTTC.